Listed here are 26 T cell receptor beta chains from one sample, sequenced in a study of cytomegalovirus exposure and HLA in healthy donors. Primers for the PCR totalled 60 Vbeta and 13 Jbeta. TCRdb keeps only in-frame clones here, not all; method: immunoSEQ multiplex PCR. The sample consists of under 40,000 clones, more than 70% of them appearing once. The sequenced sample was PBMCs. The receptors derive from a woman aged 25 to 39 in good health and CMV-seropositive.

V and J are TRBV28 and TRBJ2-7; possibly TRBD2 for D (5 bases). The CDR3 sequence is 12 residues long. Germline CDR1 reads MDHEN; CDR2 reads SYDVKM. The V gene lost 8 bases and the J gene lost 5 bases, with 13 bases spanning the gap. CDR3 region: CASRAGVHEQYF. CDR3 coding DNA: TGTGCCAGCCGGGCGGGTGTACACGAGCAGTACTTC.

This chain connects TRBV7-3 to TRBJ2-3; TRBD2 matches at 8 bases. The V gene end was trimmed by 5 bases and the J gene end by 3 bases; junction bases not matched to a gene: 10. The CDR3 consists of 16 residues. The germline gives CDR1 SGHTA, CDR2 FQGTGA. This chain's CDR3 is CASSATGGAGTDTQYF. CDR3 nucleotide sequence: TGTGCCAGCAGCGCAACGGGGGGGGCGGGGACAGATACGCAGTATTTT.

V and J are TRBV28 and TRBJ2-3; 9 positions match TRBD2. Germline V lookup: CDR1 MDHEN, CDR2 SYDVKM. There are 15 residues in the CDR3. Trimming cost V 3 bases and J 10 bases; bases outside gene matches: 11. The CDR3 reads CASSLSRGGVQAQYF. DNA for the CDR3: TGTGCCAGCAGTTTGTCGCGGGGGGGAGTCCAGGCGCAGTATTTT.

The rearrangement uses TRBV5-1 and TRBJ1-4, with 10 bases aligning to TRBD1. V shed 0 bases and J 3 bases; nucleotides not matched to a gene: 2. The CDR3 is made up of 16 amino acids. In germline, CDR1 is SGHRS, CDR2 YFSETQ. The CDR3 loop reads CASSLGQGAANEKLFF. CDR3 nucleotides: TGCGCCAGCAGCTTGGGACAGGGGGCCGCTAATGAAAAACTGTTTTTT.

In the case of this clone: At one end, the junction sequence differs from germline, possibly due to a read error. The chain has TRBV23-1 and TRBJ1-1; 8 bases match TRBD1. TRBV23-1 is annotated as an ORF whose role is uncertain. There are 16 residues in the CDR3. As DNA, the CDR3 is TGCGCCCGCAGTCTGTTCCCTGCTTTTATAACAGGGGGAGCTTTCTTT. Translation gives CARSLFPAFITGGAFF.

The chain joins TRBV30 to TRBJ2-7; D is possibly TRBD2 (6 bases). Germline CDR1 reads GTSNPN; CDR2 reads SVGIG (reference sequence). The V and J ends lost 2 bases and 4 bases respectively, with 9 bases between them. The CDR3 has 12 amino acids. The chain's CDR3 is CAWSQSGYEQYF. The CDR3 nucleotides are TGTGCCTGGAGTCAGAGCGGGTACGAGCAGTACTTC.

This clone was detected only a few times. This rearrangement joins TRBV2 to TRBJ1-1; TRBD1 is a possible D gene (5 bases). The CDR3 loop spans 14 amino acids. From germline, CDR1 is SNHLY and CDR2 FYNNEI. The V end was cut by 4 bases, the J end by 4 bases, with 13 bases between. The CDR3 region is CASSGPGGTTEAFF. Here the CDR3 DNA reads TGTGCCAGCAGTGGTCCTGGGGGGACCACTGAAGCTTTCTTT.

This rearrangement joins TRBV6-4 to TRBJ2-3; TRBD1 matches at 7 bases. The CDR3 contains 15 residues. Germline assignment: CDR1 MRHNA and CDR2 SNTAGT. V dropped 5 bases and J dropped 0; count of bases not matched to a gene: 5. The CDR3: CASSRDSLSTDTQYF. The CDR3 DNA follows: TGTGCCAGCAGTCGGGACAGCCTCAGCACAGATACGCAGTATTTT.

The V call is TRBV27, the J call TRBJ2-7; 7 bases align to TRBD1. The CDR3 runs 15 residues. Trimming took 4 bases from V and 3 from J; bases not matched to a gene: 9. Looked up from germline, CDR1 is MNHEY and CDR2 is SMNVEV (reference sequence). CDR3: CASSSLEGGSYEQYF. The CDR3 DNA sequence: TGTGCCAGCAGTTCCCTCGAAGGGGGCAGCTACGAGCAGTACTTC.

The chain carries TRBV2 and TRBJ2-5; TRBD1 matches 11 bases. The closer fit of TRBJ2-7 to the DNA end suggests the J call may be wrong. The CDR3 extends over 14 amino acids. Germline CDR1 and CDR2: SNHLY and FYNNEI. The CDR3 bases are TGTGCCACAAATCCGGGACAGGGGGACCACGAGCAGTACTTC. It specifies CATNPGQGDHEQYF.

The sample holds one count of this clone. J is TRBJ1-2 and V is TRBV6-1, with 9 bases aligning to TRBD1. The CDR3 totals 13 residues. The V gene's germline CDR1 is MNHNS and CDR2 SASEGT. J was trimmed by 4 bases and V by 6 bases; bases with no gene match: 3. The CDR3 DNA reads TGTGCCAGCAGGGACAGGGGAAGCTATGGCTACACCTTC. Translating gives CASRDRGSYGYTF.

A few counts support this clone. The sample carries other DNA sequences with the same CDR3. The chain recombines TRBV5-1 with TRBJ2-7; D gene ambiguous. CDR3 length equals 13 residues. Between the trimmed V and J ends, which lost 0 bases and 2 bases, there was a span of 6 bases. Germline CDR1 and CDR2: SGHRS and YFSETQ. CDR3 DNA sequence: TGCGCCAGCAGCTTGGGAGGCCCCTACGAGCAGTACTTC. Its protein is CASSLGGPYEQYF. Variable domain in full (rest from reference TRBV5-1 and TRBJ2-7): KAGVTQTPRYLIKTRGQQVTLSCSPISGHRSVSWYQQTPGQGLQFLFEYFSETQRNKGNFPGRFSGRQFSNSRSEMNVSTLELGDSALYLCASSLGGPYEQYFGPGTRLTVT.

This clone was seen a few times. J is TRBJ1-2 and V is TRBV6-5; perhaps TRBD1 as D (5 bases). Germline CDR1 and CDR2: MNHEY and SVGAGI. This CDR3 spans 13 amino acids. Trimming pared 1 base from V and 6 bases from J, leaving 9 bases between. CDR3 in amino acids: CASSYYQGNGYTF. CDR3 sequence (DNA): TGTGCCAGCAGTTACTATCAGGGTAATGGCTACACCTTC.

This chain connects TRBV2 to TRBJ1-5, with a possible D match to TRBD1 (5 bases). The CDR3 totals 15 residues. V lost 4 bases and J lost 6, with 16 bases in between. Germline CDR1 reads SNHLY; CDR2 reads FYNNEI. CDR3 residues: CASSVPPGFGQPQHF. The CDR3 DNA reads as TGTGCCAGCAGTGTTCCACCAGGGTTCGGTCAGCCCCAGCATTTT.

The chain carries TRBV2 and TRBJ2-5; TRBD1 might be the D (6 bases). CDR1 SNHLY and CDR2 FYNNEI come from the germline V gene. The CDR3 loop spans 13 amino acids. Trimming removed 10 bases from V and 4 bases from J, with 16 bases in between. CDR3 DNA: TGTGCCACCACAACTACAGGGCGAGAGACCCAGTACTTC. Amino acid sequence: CATTTTGRETQYF.

This chain connects TRBV5-6 to TRBJ2-7; D call uncertain. V lost 1 base to trimming and J lost 4 bases, with 12 bases between them. The CDR3 runs 14 residues. Germline assignment: CDR1 SGHDT and CDR2 YYEEEE. This CDR3 is CASSLSQAPYEQYF. CDR3 nucleotides: TGTGCCAGCAGCTTGTCGCAAGCACCGTACGAGCAGTACTTC.

This clone was seen only once. The chain combines TRBV19 with TRBJ2-1; D might be TRBD2 (6 bases). The V and J ends lost 1 base and 2 bases respectively, with 9 bases between them. CDR1 and CDR2 (germline): LNHDA, SQIVND (reference sequence). This CDR3 has 15 residues. The CDR3 nucleotides read TGTGCCAGTAGTATAGCTGGGACTCCCTACAATGAGCAGTTCTTC. This sequence encodes CASSIAGTPYNEQFF.

The rearrangement joins TRBV11-3 to TRBJ2-2, with a tentative D call TRBD1 (5 bases). Trimming stripped 0 bases from V and 15 bases from J, with 17 bases between. Looked up from germline, CDR1 is SGHNT and CDR2 is YENEEA. The CDR3 extends over 14 amino acids. CDR3 nucleotide sequence: TGTGCCAGCAGCTTAGATGGTGGCAGGGCGAGGATGTTTTTT. Protein: CASSLDGGRARMFF.

The chain employs TRBV2 and TRBJ1-6; no reliable D call. Trimming stripped 7 bases from V and 8 bases from J, with 21 bases between. Germline-derived CDR1 and CDR2 are SNHLY and FYNNEI. The CDR3 extends over 16 amino acids. The CDR3 nucleotides are TGTGCCAGCATGGAGGGAATTAGGCGGTCCTATTCACCCCTCCACTTT. Protein sequence: CASMEGIRRSYSPLHF.

V usage is TRBV30 and J usage is TRBJ2-1; 8 nucleotides align to TRBD2. Germline V lookup: CDR1 GTSNPN, CDR2 SVGIG (reference sequence). CDR3 length equals 14 residues. The V and J ends lost 3 bases and 9 bases, in that order; junction bases with no gene match: 10. The CDR3 here is CAWRGGGRFGEQFF. The CDR3 DNA is TGTGCCTGGAGGGGGGGCGGGAGGTTCGGTGAGCAGTTCTTC.

This sequence joins TRBV18 and TRBJ1-1; 9 nucleotides agree with TRBD1. The V segment lost 6 bases and the J segment 0 bases; nucleotides outside the gene matches: 5. The CDR3 has 15 amino acids. The germline V gene has CDR1 KGHSH and CDR2 LQKENI. The DNA of the CDR3 is TGTGCCAGCTCCCGCGGACAGGGGTTGAACACTGAAGCTTTCTTT. The encoded protein is CASSRGQGLNTEAFF.

The chain employs TRBV30 and TRBJ1-1; D is perhaps TRBD1 (5 bases). Per germline, CDR1 GTSNPN and CDR2 SVGIG (reference sequence). Between the trimmed V and J ends, which lost 8 bases and 7 bases, there was a span of 20 bases. This CDR3 has 13 amino acids. CDR3 in amino acids: CARDLRGVGEAFF. The DNA for the CDR3 is TGTGCCCGGGACCTCCGGGGGGTGGGTGAAGCTTTCTTT.

The J gene is TRBJ2-5, the V gene TRBV9; D perhaps matches TRBD1 (5 bases). This CDR3 region has 14 residues. Germline V gives CDR1 SGDLS, CDR2 YYNGEE. V was cut by 0 bases and J by 5 bases, with 11 bases left in between. The CDR3 DNA is TGTGCCAGCAGCGTAGCGACAGTAAAGGAGACCCAGTACTTC. Translating gives CASSVATVKETQYF.

This clone was counted a few times. The V gene is TRBV4-1, the J gene TRBJ2-7, with 7 bases identical to TRBD1. Germline lookup yields CDR1 MGHRA and CDR2 YSYEKL. V trimming: 1 base; J trimming: 2 bases; junction bases outside the gene matches: 5. The CDR3 has 15 amino acids. The CDR3 here is CASSQARQGPYEQYF. The CDR3 nucleotides read TGCGCCAGCAGCCAAGCACGACAGGGCCCCTACGAGCAGTACTTC.

This rearrangement joins TRBV11-2 to TRBJ1-1; possibly TRBD1 for D (5 bases). Per germline, CDR1 SGHAT and CDR2 FQNNGV. Trimming left V 0 bases short and J 11 bases short, with 25 bases between. The CDR3 contains 17 residues. This CDR3 reads CASSLDRFLGGLAIAFF. In DNA form, the CDR3 reads TGTGCCAGCAGCTTAGATCGTTTTCTCGGGGGATTGGCGATTGCTTTCTTT.

Remarks on this clone: Its ends do not fully match the called genes, so a read error is possible. The chain joins TRBV2 to TRBJ2-3, with TRBD2 as a possible D gene (7 bases). The V gene's germline CDR1 is SNHLY and CDR2 FYNNEI. This CDR3 region has 16 residues. The CDR3 spells CASTEYGGASTDTQYF. CDR3 DNA: TGTGCCAGCACTGAATATGGGGGGGCGAGCACAGATACGCAGTATTTT.